The TCR beta chain described here comes from a study of shared clonotypes between healthy human individuals. Broader study findings: Among donors, clonotype sharing was expected to be affected by sequencing depth.

In germline, CDR1 is SGHKS, CDR2 YYEKEE (reference sequence). V dropped 0 bases and J dropped 4; count of bases not matched to a gene: 11. This CDR3 contains 17 residues. For every subset, genomic DNA was evenly distributed across several immunoSEQ plates. Unsorted PBMC DNA went through sequencing on ten immunoSEQ deep assay plates. TCRdb's copy holds only in-frame clones and misses some; the assay was immunoSEQ multiplex PCR. The sample has around 430,000 clones, about 76% seen once; the top ten hold about 13%. With unsorted samples, genomic DNA was obtained from some 100 million PBMCs. Note on this clone: Its antigen is currently unknown.

Sequenced input: PBMCs. This clonotype was sampled from a woman in her 40s in good health. Some clones in this sample may be carry-over from other donors' samples. The gene calls are TRBV5-5 and TRBJ1-1; 8 bases map to TRBD1. The CDR3 nucleotides are TGTGCCAGCAGCTTGGATAATCAGGGGGCTTTGGGCACTGAAGCTTTCTTT. Its translation is CASSLDNQGALGTEAFF.